These 10 T cell receptor beta chains share one sample of origin, sequenced in a study of T cell repertoires in cytomegalovirus infection. One entry per CDR3 protein results from TCRdb running MiXCR on the reads. The data contain approximately 120,000 distinct CDR3 sequences, 30% to 40% of them singletons. The antigens for these receptors are not known. The sample consisted of CD8+ T cells from cultured PBMCs, taken from culture after CMV antigen stimulation. The origin of the receptors is a human donor in good health (CMV status not recorded). Some clones in this sample may be carry-over from other donors' samples.

A single count supports this clonotype. This chain connects TRBV7-6 to TRBJ1-1, with D perhaps TRBD1 (5 bases). V was clipped by 6 bases and J by 4 bases, with 18 bases between them. Germline V CDR1 and CDR2: SGHVS, FNYEAQ. The CDR3 consists of 15 residues. The CDR3, as DNA: TGTGCCAGCAGTTTCAGGGAAATGGGGCGCACTGAAGCTTTCTTT. Translated: CASSFREMGRTEAFF.

This clonotype was picked up many times. V is TRBV7-6 and J is TRBJ2-3; 8 bases fit TRBD2. Germline V gene data show CDR1 as SGHVS and CDR2 as FNYEAQ. With 4 bases clipped from V and 4 bases from J, the junction kept 13 bases outside the gene matches. CDR3 size: 17 residues. For the CDR3, the DNA is TGTGCCAGCAGCTCCGACCCTTCGCGGGGGGCCCCAGATACGCAGTATTTT. This sequence encodes CASSSDPSRGAPDTQYF.

This sequence joins TRBV4-2 and TRBJ2-7; TRBD1 is a possible D gene (6 bases). Trimming left V 0 bases short and J 0 bases short, with 12 bases between. Germline V gene lookup returns CDR1 LGHNA and CDR2 YNFKEQ. This CDR3 is 16 amino acids long. For the CDR3, the DNA is TGTGCCAGCAGCCAAGAGTGGGACATCGTCTCCTACGAGCAGTACTTC. Translating it yields CASSQEWDIVSYEQYF.

V is TRBV4-1 and J is TRBJ1-2; D not resolved. Trimming pared 0 bases from V and 6 bases from J, leaving 11 bases between. Germline V gives CDR1 MGHRA, CDR2 YSYEKL. The CDR3 has 14 amino acids. CDR3 nucleotides: TGCGCCAGCAGCCAAGAGATCACAATCGATGGCTACACCTTC. Translating it yields CASSQEITIDGYTF.

This clonotype appeared many times. The chain uses TRBV14 and TRBJ2-2; unclear D gene. The V gene's germline CDR1 is SGHDN and CDR2 FVKESK. V shed 3 bases and J shed 3 bases, with 17 bases lying between them. There are 17 residues in the CDR3. CDR3 residues: CASSHLRFATDTGELFF. CDR3 DNA sequence: TGTGCCAGCAGCCACCTCCGATTCGCTACGGACACCGGGGAGCTGTTTTTT.

V usage is TRBV19 and J usage is TRBJ1-6, with TRBD1 matching over 8 bases. Germline values: CDR1 LNHDA, CDR2 SQIVND (reference sequence). The CDR3 length is 13 residues. J was trimmed by 5 bases and V by 7 bases; bases with no gene match: 1. CDR3 nucleotide sequence: TGTGCCAGTATGGGACAGGATAATTCACCCCTCCACTTT. Amino acid sequence: CASMGQDNSPLHF. The whole variable domain, filled in from reference TRBV19 and TRBJ1-6, reads DGGITQSPKYLFRKEGQNVTLSCEQNLNHDAMYWYRQDPGQGLRLIYYSQIVNDFQKGDIAEGYSVSREKKESFPLTVTSAQKNPTAFYLCASMGQDNSPLHFGNGTRLTVT.

The CDR3 DNA reads as TGTGCCAGCACTTCTACGGCAAAAATGGGCACAGATACGCAGTATTTT. Translation gives CASTSTAKMGTDTQYF. The genes are TRBV27 and TRBJ2-3; D is uncertain. The CDR3 is 16 residues long. The germline V gene has CDR1 MNHEY and CDR2 SMNVEV (reference sequence). V lost 7 bases, J lost 1 base, and 18 bases lay in between.

The chain couples TRBV19 to TRBJ1-1; 9 bases are a match to TRBD1. The CDR3 is made up of 14 amino acids. V lost 8 bases and J lost 1; bases outside the gene matches: 5. The germline V gene has CDR1 LNHDA and CDR2 SQIVND (reference sequence). The CDR3 loop reads CASFTGGRNTEAFF. CDR3 nucleotides: TGTGCCAGTTTTACAGGGGGCCGGAACACTGAAGCTTTCTTT.

This chain connects TRBV7-6 to TRBJ1-5; 7 bases match TRBD1. Per the germline V gene, CDR1 is SGHVS and CDR2 is FNYEAQ. V dropped 6 bases and J dropped 4; count of bases not matched to a gene: 9. The CDR3 has 15 residues. In nucleotides, the CDR3 is TGTGCCAGCAGTTCTACAGGGGCCGCGAATCAGCCCCAGCATTTT. Amino acids: CASSSTGAANQPQHF. Combining the CDR3 with reference TRBV7-6 and TRBJ1-5 gives the whole variable domain GAGVSQSPRYKVTKRGQDVALRCDPISGHVSLYWYRQALGQGPEFLTYFNYEAQQDKSGLPNDRFSAERPEGSISTLTIQRTEQRDSAMYRCASSSTGAANQPQHFGDGTRLSIL.

This rearrangement joins TRBV12-3 or TRBV12-4 to TRBJ2-7; possibly TRBD1 for D (6 bases). The CDR3 is 15 amino acids. V was shortened by 1 base and J by 4 bases, with 14 bases between the two germline ends. CDR3 region: CASSLVVRGGYEQYF. CDR3 bases: TGTGCCAGCAGTTTAGTCGTCAGGGGCGGGTACGAGCAGTACTTC.